This TCR beta chain is drawn from a study of T cell responses to AZD1222 COVID-19 vaccine (dated by TCRdb to the early 2020s). With respect to the entire study: AZD1222 recipients with second doses at about 4 weeks or about 12 weeks were pooled, because spike-specific TCR depth and breadth did not differ between schedules. TCR sequencing covered fewer than 250 trial participants: about 210 given two doses of AZD1222 and 26 given two doses of MenACWY control vaccine. Trial participants were enrolled by age into subgroups of 18-55, 56-69 and 70-plus years, and about 150, 27 and 61 TCR-sequenced participants, respectively, were included in these subgroups. The full study reports these points: A significant rise in spike-specific TCR breadth and depth was observed after two AZD1222 doses relative to day 0 and relative to MenACWY recipients. Only five to seven AZD1222 recipients were SARS-CoV-2 seropositive at baseline, limiting conclusions about previously exposed vaccinees. Vaccine-associated CD4 TCRs spanned the whole spike protein, with dominant responses in regions 160-218 and 743-854. The 56-69-year group was small, and its depth increase did not reach significance, likely because of low power. Participants were mostly white British and included more females than males, and it was suggested by the authors that clonal diversity may have been underestimated. Because no day 14 peak-response samples were available, the repertoires could be characterized only after the peak T cell response. Reportedly, almost half of the unique spike-specific TCRs recognized epitopes lying outside the regions that are mutated in the B.1.351 and B.1.1.7 variants.

Comment on this clone: The specificity of this receptor is unknown. The sample holds no much larger clone one base away, and base qualities are not on file.

Reading the germline V gene gives CDR1 MNHEY and CDR2 SVGAGI. The V and J ends are trimmed by 4 bases and 13 bases, leaving 25 bases between them. Including the terminal cysteine and phenylalanine, the CDR3 comprises 15 residues. Only CDR3 DNA is held: 45 bases, read in frame from base 1. The CDR3 regions of human TCRbeta chains were analyzed by immunosequencing. The study's processing was this. TCRs in the repertoires were matched against a reference library of SARS-CoV-2-specific TCRs that had been generated with the MIRA antigen-specificity platform. Breadth was defined as the fraction of unique TCRs that were SARS-CoV-2-associated, and depth was defined as the fraction of total T cells that were SARS-CoV-2-associated. Using the MIRA data, every spike-specific TCR was mapped to the spike region that the TCR reacted to and assigned to either a CD4 or a CD8 class. Log10-transformed breadth and depth values were compared by one-way ANOVA with Sidak's multiple comparisons tests. The source is immuneACCESS, and TCRdb retained only in-frame sequences with V and J called. Part of the clones is not carried over; for the studies checked, unresolved V genes explain less than half of this, and the remainder is unexplained. D and trimming come from the DNA, and the V and J calls and clone size come from that table. The sample table contains about 150,000 clones; only one count was recorded for 90% to 95% of them. The leading ten clones occupy 1.3% of the sample.

Interpreted using the paper, the time point label stands for: baseline before first vaccination. Samples from vaccinated people were obtained from the UK trials COV001 and COV002, which included a single-blind randomized controlled phase 2/3 trial of AZD1222 (ChAdOx1 nCoV-19) in healthy adults. For TCRbeta chain sequencing, PBMC samples were collected from trial participants at day 0 and at day 28 after the second dose. The rearranged chain carries TRBV6-5 and TRBJ1-2; the D gene is perhaps TRBD1, on 5 matching bases. This clonotype was sampled from an adult in good health. Sequences were derived from peripheral blood, sampled on day 0 of AZD1222 vaccination. The CDR3 region has the sequence CASSFGPLGSRAGTF. The bases read TGTGCCAGCAGTTTCGGTCCCTTAGGCAGCAGGGCGGGCACCTTC.